This T cell receptor (beta chain) was sequenced for a study of T cell changes during pregnancy in multiple sclerosis. Measured with immunoSEQ multiplex PCR; TCRdb has only the in-frame clones, and not every one. Seen here are tens of thousands of clones, 93% observed once, and the top ten hold about 1.7%. The CDR3 is 14 residues long. Per the germline V gene, CDR1 is LGHNA and CDR2 is YSLEER. The ends lost 4 bases at V and 8 bases at J; junction bases unmatched: 2. V gene TRBV4-3 combines with J gene TRBJ2-1; 13 nucleotides agree with TRBD2. Sample: peripheral blood, taken after pregnancy. The TCR comes from a female donor with multiple sclerosis, enrolled in a pregnancy study. CDR3 residues: CASSRGLAGYEQFF. For the CDR3, the DNA is TGCGCCAGCAGCCGGGGACTAGCGGGATATGAGCAGTTCTTC.